This T cell receptor (beta chain) came from a study of breast tumors, draining lymph nodes, adjacent tissues. Points from the study as a whole: Tumor repertoires ranked between lymph nodes and nontumor tissue in diversity, with V and J gene preferences. Tumor and nontumor repertoires were significantly more similar in luminal-like than in basal-like breast cancer. The lymph node origin of tumor T cells was framed as consistent with a hypothesis, not demonstrated.

A word on this clonotype: Its antigen is unknown. A much larger clone lies one base from this, so it may be a read error.

Via MiXCR, TCRdb re-called the multiplex PCR reads, giving one row per CDR3 protein. The data show approximately 280,000 distinct CDR3 sequences, with about 33% seen just once and 0.85% to 1.3% held by the top ten. The lymph nodes were axillary draining lymph nodes from breast cancer patients. From germline, CDR1 is DFQATT and CDR2 SNEGSKA (reference sequence). V was shortened by 8 bases and J by 2 bases, with 15 bases between the two germline ends. The CDR3 runs 13 residues. The J gene is TRBJ2-5, the V gene TRBV20-1; D remains unclear. The TCR sequence derives from a female donor with breast cancer. Some clones in this sample may be carry-over from other donors' samples. Sequenced material: axillary lymph node tissue. CDR3 loop: CSFLFFPQETQYF. The CDR3 DNA follows: TGCAGTTTCCTATTCTTCCCTCAAGAGACCCAGTACTTC.